The 30 T cell receptor beta chains given below trace back to one sample, sequenced in a study of blood T cell repertoires in COVID-19. Here immunoSEQ multiplex PCR was the method, and the copy in TCRdb shows in-frame clones only, minus some. The data hold fewer than 25,000 clones, with about 87% observed a single time. Sequenced input: peripheral blood. The receptor set was obtained from a human donor with active COVID-19. The donor label of this sample is uncertain.

The gene calls are TRBV6-5 and TRBJ2-7; a possible D gene is TRBD2 (7 bases). CDR3 length: 13 residues. Looked up from germline, CDR1 is MNHEY and CDR2 is SVGAGI. V lost 8 bases, J lost 5 bases, and 16 bases lay in between. The DNA for the CDR3 is TGTGCCAGCGGGAGGGGGGCTGTCAACGAGCAGTACTTC. Its translation: CASGRGAVNEQYF.

The chain employs TRBV24-1 and TRBJ2-3; TRBD2 matches at 11 bases. V shed 3 bases, J shed 4 bases, and the junction held 8 bases outside the gene matches. Germline V gene lookup returns CDR1 KGHDR and CDR2 SFDVKD. This CDR3 region has 17 residues. CDR3 coding DNA: TGTGCCACCAGTGATCCCTCTAGCGGGGGGTACGCAGATACGCAGTATTTT. Translating it yields CATSDPSSGGYADTQYF.

The genes are TRBV7-9 and TRBJ1-4, with D tentatively TRBD1 (5 bases). CDR1 and CDR2 from the germline V gene are SEHNR and FQNEAQ (reference sequence). Trimming left V 2 bases short and J 8 bases short, with 6 bases between. The CDR3 has 12 amino acids. The CDR3 loop reads CASSLSGEKLFF. The CDR3 nucleotides are TGTGCCAGCAGCTTATCAGGGGAAAAACTGTTTTTT. The variable domain in full, with the rest retrieved from reference TRBV7-9 and TRBJ1-4, is DTGVSQNPRHKITKRGQNVTFRCDPISEHNRLYWYRQTLGQGPEFLTYFQNEAQLEKSRLLSDRFSAERPKGSFSTLEIQRTEQGDSAMYLCASSLSGEKLFFGSGTQLSVL.

The genes are TRBV7-2 and TRBJ2-1; 7 bases are shared with TRBD2. CDR3 length equals 14 residues. Germline values: CDR1 SGHTA, CDR2 FQGNSA. The junction had 9 bases not matched to a gene; V was cut back by 5 bases and J by 8 bases. The CDR3 nucleotides are TGTGCCAGCAGCAAAACTAGGGCGGGGGATGAGCAGTTCTTC. It is translated as CASSKTRAGDEQFF. Complete variable domain (other parts from reference TRBV7-2 and TRBJ2-1): GAGVSQSPSNKVTEKGKDVELRCDPISGHTALYWYRQSLGQGLEFLIYFQGNSAPDKSGLPSDRFSAERTGGSVSTLTIQRTQQEDSAVYLCASSKTRAGDEQFFGPGTRLTVL.

This clone was recorded only once. The chain couples TRBV7-9 to TRBJ2-7, with TRBD1 matching over 7 bases. V lost 3 bases and J lost 0; bases outside the gene matches: 5. The germline V gene encodes CDR1 SEHNR and CDR2 FQNEAQ (reference sequence). The CDR3 is 15 amino acids. CDR3 bases: TGTGCCAGCAGCTTTTCTCCAGGGGGCTCCTACGAGCAGTACTTC. Protein product: CASSFSPGGSYEQYF.

The rearrangement links TRBV5-6 to TRBJ1-1; D not resolved. The CDR3 has 17 amino acids. The germline V and J ends were trimmed by 4 bases and 5 bases, with 24 bases remaining between them. CDR1 SGHDT and CDR2 YYEEEE come from the germline V gene. The CDR3 DNA reads TGTGCCAGCAGCCCTCCGCTTGGACGGGAGGAGAGGACTGAAGCTTTCTTT. Its translation: CASSPPLGREERTEAFF.

CDR3 residues: CASSLDSSGNTIYF. CDR3 bases: TGCGCCAGCAGCTTGGACAGTTCTGGAAACACCATATATTTT. This chain uses TRBV5-1 with TRBJ1-3; D gene ambiguous. Germline-derived CDR1 and CDR2 are SGHRS and YFSETQ. The CDR3 runs to 14 residues. Trimming cost V 0 bases and J 1 base, with 5 bases left between them.

This clone was seen once. The chain employs TRBV18 and TRBJ2-5; weak D call: TRBD2 (6 bases). Trimming cost V 3 bases and J 3 bases, with 14 bases left between them. The CDR3 spans 15 residues. CDR1 KGHSH and CDR2 LQKENI come from the germline V gene. The CDR3, as DNA: TGTGCCAGCTCACCCAGGGCGGGGCCCAAAGAGACCCAGTACTTC. It is translated as CASSPRAGPKETQYF.

The V call is TRBV30, the J call TRBJ1-1; possible D gene TRBD1, 5 bases. The V end lost 5 bases, the J end lost 0 bases, and 10 bases lay between the germline ends. Per the germline V gene, CDR1 is GTSNPN and CDR2 is SVGIG (reference sequence). The CDR3 extends over 13 amino acids. In nucleotides, the CDR3 is TGTGCCTGGGGGCGGGGGATGAACACTGAAGCTTTCTTT. Amino acid sequence: CAWGRGMNTEAFF.

This rearrangement joins TRBV19 to TRBJ1-1; no firm D call. CDR1 LNHDA and CDR2 SQIVND come from the germline V gene (reference sequence). Trimming stripped 5 bases from V and 1 base from J, with 5 bases between. The CDR3 runs to 12 residues. Here the CDR3 DNA reads TGTGCCAGTAGTCCCAAGAACACTGAAGCTTTCTTT. Translation gives CASSPKNTEAFF.

The chain uses TRBV25-1 and TRBJ2-3; D remains unclear. The V gene lost 1 base and the J gene lost 2 bases, with 13 bases spanning the gap. The CDR3 covers 16 residues. CDR1 and CDR2 (germline): MGHDK, SYGVNS. The chain's CDR3 is CASSELASSLTDTQYF. In nucleotides, the CDR3 is TGTGCCAGCAGTGAATTGGCTAGTTCCCTCACAGATACGCAGTATTTT.

V is TRBV5-6 and J is TRBJ2-1; the match to TRBD2 covers 10 bases. The CDR3 loop spans 14 amino acids. Trimming removed 3 bases from V and 9 bases from J; junction bases left unmatched: 6. The V gene's germline CDR1 is SGHDT and CDR2 YYEEEE. CDR3 protein: CASSWGLARPEQFF. The CDR3 coding sequence is TGTGCCAGCAGCTGGGGACTAGCGAGGCCTGAGCAGTTCTTC. The whole variable domain, remainder taken from reference TRBV5-6 and TRBJ2-1, is DAGVTQSPTHLIKTRGQQVTLRCSPKSGHDTVSWYQQALGQGPQFIFQYYEEEERQRGNFPDRFSGHQFPNYSSELNVNALLLGDSALYLCASSWGLARPEQFFGPGTRLTVL.

The chain uses TRBV6-5 and TRBJ2-1, with a tentative D call TRBD2 (7 bases). V was shortened by 7 bases and J by 6 bases, with 16 bases between the two germline ends. Germline values: CDR1 MNHEY, CDR2 SVGAGI. The CDR3 contains 14 residues. CDR3 region: CASISGAGANEQFF. In nucleotides, the CDR3 is TGTGCCAGCATATCGGGGGCGGGAGCCAATGAGCAGTTCTTC.

This chain connects TRBV28 to TRBJ2-5; 14 positions match TRBD2. This CDR3 has 19 amino acids. J gave up 1 base and V 4 bases, and 11 bases lay outside the gene matches. Germline CDR1 reads MDHEN; CDR2 reads SYDVKM. This CDR3 is CASSYPGLAGARPQETQYF. As DNA, the CDR3 is TGTGCCAGCAGTTACCCGGGACTAGCGGGAGCGAGGCCCCAAGAGACCCAGTACTTC.

The chain links TRBV9 to TRBJ2-6, with a tentative D call TRBD1 (5 bases). V was clipped by 3 bases and J by 4 bases, with 11 bases between them. This CDR3 has 15 amino acids. The V gene's germline CDR1 is SGDLS and CDR2 YYNGEE. The CDR3 region has the DNA TGTGCCAGCAGCGGGGTAGGGGTAGGGGCCAACGTCCTGACTTTC. Translation: CASSGVGVGANVLTF.

This clone is a singleton in its sample. This chain connects TRBV3-1 (or the pseudogene TRBV3-2) to TRBJ1-2; TRBD1 agrees at 11 bases. The CDR3 is made up of 15 amino acids. Per the germline V gene, CDR1 is LGHDT and CDR2 is YNNKEL (reference sequence). V lost 1 base and J lost 4; bases outside the gene matches: 2. The CDR3 reads CASSQGGTGGYGYTF. The DNA of the CDR3 is TGTGCCAGCAGCCAAGGGGGGACAGGGGGCTATGGCTACACCTTC.

This clone was seen only once. V is TRBV5-6 and J is TRBJ2-7; D is unclear. The germline gives CDR1 SGHDT, CDR2 YYEEEE. Trimming removed 0 bases at V and 3 bases at J, with 4 bases between. The CDR3 has 12 residues. CDR3 sequence reads: CASSLVNYEQYF. The DNA for the CDR3 is TGTGCCAGCAGCTTGGTCAACTACGAGCAGTACTTC.

This clone was detected a few times. This chain uses TRBV2 with TRBJ1-2; 8 nucleotides agree with TRBD1. CDR1 SNHLY and CDR2 FYNNEI come from the germline V gene. V gave up 6 bases and J gave up 4 bases; unmatched junction bases: 10. The CDR3 loop spans 15 amino acids. The CDR3 DNA is TGTGCCAGCAGAACTCCAGGGGGCGCAGGCTATGGCTACACCTTC. Translation: CASRTPGGAGYGYTF.

In this sample, this clone turned up a few times. At one boundary the junction diverges from the germline segment, which might be a read error. The V call is TRBV7-9, the J call TRBJ2-7, with a tentative D call TRBD1 (6 bases). This CDR3 is built from 14 residues. CDR1 is SEHNR and CDR2 is FQNEAQ in the germline V gene (reference sequence). The CDR3 loop reads CASSLGTGSYEQYF. The DNA for the CDR3 is TGTGCCAGCAGTTTAGGCACAGGGTCCTACGAGCAGTACTTC.

The chain recombines TRBV27 with TRBJ2-2, with 14 nucleotides matching TRBD2. V trimming: 6 bases; J trimming: 2 bases; junction bases outside the gene matches: 5. The CDR3 is 17 residues long. Germline V gene data show CDR1 as MNHEY and CDR2 as SMNVEV (reference sequence). The CDR3 DNA is TGTGCCAGCAGGGAGGGACTAGCGGGGGCTAACACCGGGGAGCTGTTTTTT. Translated: CASREGLAGANTGELFF.

In its sample, this clone was seen a few times. The chain is built from TRBV5-1 and TRBJ2-7; weak D call: TRBD2 (6 bases). With 5 bases removed from V and 3 bases from J, the gap between germline ends came to 21 bases. Germline values: CDR1 SGHRS, CDR2 YFSETQ. There are 16 residues in the CDR3. CDR3: CASSWGWAGQNYEQYF. The CDR3 region has the DNA TGCGCCAGCAGTTGGGGCTGGGCGGGGCAGAACTACGAGCAGTACTTC.

The genes are TRBV6-5 and TRBJ1-1, with D possibly matching TRBD1 (5 bases). Trimming took 7 bases from V and 4 from J, leaving 7 bases between them. CDR3 length equals 11 residues. Germline V gene data show CDR1 as MNHEY and CDR2 as SVGAGI. The CDR3 DNA is TGTGCCAGCACTCAGGGCACTGAAGCTTTCTTT. It specifies CASTQGTEAFF.

V and J are TRBV10-1 and TRBJ2-4; possible D gene TRBD2, 6 bases. Trimming stripped 2 bases from V and 0 bases from J, with 8 bases between. This CDR3 is 15 amino acids long. Germline V gene lookup returns CDR1 WNHNN and CDR2 SYGVQD (reference sequence). The CDR3 loop is CASSEGGLAKNIQYF. For the CDR3, the DNA is TGCGCCAGCAGTGAGGGGGGGTTAGCCAAAAACATTCAGTACTTC.

The chain employs TRBV5-4 and TRBJ1-2; maybe TRBD1 (6 bases). Germline lookup yields CDR1 SGHNT and CDR2 YYREEE (reference sequence). The CDR3 is made up of 14 amino acids. Trimming removed 0 bases at V and 2 bases at J, with 8 bases between. CDR3 sequence reads: CASSLVGQNYGYTF. Written as DNA, the CDR3 is TGTGCCAGCAGCTTGGTCGGACAGAACTATGGCTACACCTTC.

The V gene is TRBV18, the J gene TRBJ1-1, with 12 bases matching TRBD1. With 4 bases clipped from V and 4 bases from J, the junction kept 4 bases outside the gene matches. Germline CDR1 is KGHSH and CDR2 is LQKENI. There are 15 residues in the CDR3. CDR3 DNA sequence: TGTGCCAGCTCACAGGGACAGGGGGCATTCACTGAAGCTTTCTTT. Translation gives CASSQGQGAFTEAFF. Drawing the rest from reference TRBV18 and TRBJ1-1, the complete variable domain is NAGVMQNPRHLVRRRGQEARLRCSPMKGHSHVYWYRQLPEEGLKFMVYLQKENIIDESGMPKERFSAEFPKEGPSILRIQQVVRGDSAAYFCASSQGQGAFTEAFFGQGTRLTVV.

The chain recombines TRBV9 with TRBJ2-2, with 11 bases fitting TRBD2. Trimming removed 4 bases from V and 7 bases from J; junction bases left unmatched: 9. Germline CDR1 reads SGDLS; CDR2 reads YYNGEE. This CDR3 comprises 16 residues. CDR3: CASSPVVAGGGGELFF. The CDR3 DNA is TGTGCCAGCAGCCCCGTGGTAGCGGGAGGGGGCGGGGAGCTGTTTTTT.

The J gene is TRBJ2-3, the V gene TRBV29-1; 7 bases line up with TRBD1. The trim removed 4 bases at V and 0 bases at J, leaving 7 bases unmatched. This CDR3 spans 15 amino acids. Germline values: CDR1 SQVTM, CDR2 ANQGSEA. CDR3 region: CSVARGTSSTDTQYF. Here the CDR3 DNA reads TGCAGCGTTGCCAGGGGGACCTCTAGCACAGATACGCAGTATTTT.

The rearrangement links TRBV5-1 to TRBJ2-7; a possible D gene is TRBD2 (6 bases). There are 15 residues in the CDR3. V shed 0 bases and J shed 2 bases, with 12 bases lying between them. CDR1 and CDR2 from the germline V gene are SGHRS and YFSETQ. The CDR3 region has the DNA TGCGCCAGCAGCTTGGTGGGGACTCGCCCCTACGAGCAGTACTTC. Protein sequence: CASSLVGTRPYEQYF.

The rearrangement links TRBV6-1 to TRBJ1-4, with D perhaps TRBD1 (5 bases). Trimming took 1 base from V and 8 from J, leaving 14 bases between them. Germline V lookup: CDR1 MNHNS, CDR2 SASEGT. The CDR3 runs 15 residues. CDR3 sequence (DNA): TGTGCCAGCAGTGAAGGCGGCGTGGGGGGGGAAAAACTGTTTTTT. Translating it yields CASSEGGVGGEKLFF.

V is TRBV6-5 and J is TRBJ2-5; 10 positions match TRBD2. Germline assignment: CDR1 MNHEY and CDR2 SVGAGI. V trimming: 5 bases; J trimming: 5 bases; junction bases outside the gene matches: 5. The CDR3 is 14 amino acids. In DNA form, the CDR3 reads TGTGCCAGCAGTAGCGGGGGGGTCGGGGAGACCCAGTACTTC. It yields the protein CASSSGGVGETQYF.